The next 30 T cell receptor beta chains were all read from a single sample in a study of human T cells and chemical hapten exposure. TCRdb reprocessed the RACE reads via MiXCR and lists one record per CDR3 protein. Among approximately 30,000 distinct CDR3 sequences listed, around 6% were seen once. Time point described: patch test 3, about 24 weeks after DPC sensitization. Documented treatment: therapeutic diphenylcyclopropenone sensitization with weekly scalp DPC. The sequenced sample was whole blood, obtained in connection with sensitization to the hapten diphenylcyclopropenone (DPC). These receptors all come from a man younger than 40 with alopecia areata. Some clones in this sample may be carry-over from other donors' samples.

This clonotype was found many times. This chain connects TRBV27 to TRBJ2-7; D tentatively reads TRBD1 or TRBD2 (6 bases each). The CDR3 contains 16 residues. V gave up 5 bases and J gave up 0 bases, with 17 bases separating them. Germline CDR1 is MNHEY and CDR2 is SMNVEV (reference sequence). CDR3 region: CASSPLSGASSYEQYF. CDR3 coding DNA: TGTGCCAGCAGTCCCCTGTCGGGGGCGAGCTCCTACGAGCAGTACTTC.

In its sample, this clonotype was seen many times. The V and J genes are TRBV7-9 and TRBJ2-7; D unclear. This CDR3 is 11 amino acids long. Germline V CDR1 and CDR2: SEHNR, FQNEAQ (reference sequence). V dropped 5 bases and J dropped 1 base, with 3 bases sitting between them. CDR3 protein: CASSPSYEQYF. CDR3 bases: TGTGCCAGCAGCCCTTCCTACGAGCAGTACTTC.

This clonotype was seen at least ten times. This rearrangement joins TRBV12-3 or TRBV12-4 to TRBJ1-3; D possibly corresponds to TRBD1 (5 bases). The ends were cut back, 3 bases at V and 0 bases at J, with 12 bases in the middle. This CDR3 region has 16 residues. The CDR3 DNA reads as TGTGCCAGCAGTTTCAACCCAGGGAGCTCTGGAAACACCATATATTTT. This gives the protein CASSFNPGSSGNTIYF.

The CDR3 sequence: CASSPPGGVGEVQYF. The CDR3 DNA follows: TGTGCCAGCTCACCACCAGGAGGGGTTGGGGAGGTGCAGTACTTC. The gene calls are TRBV18 and TRBJ2-7; D is perhaps TRBD2 (6 bases). Germline values: CDR1 KGHSH, CDR2 LQKENI. There are 15 residues in the CDR3. The V gene lost 0 bases and the J gene lost 9 bases, with 18 bases spanning the gap.

There are many counts of this clonotype. CDR3 nucleotides: TGCAGTGCTAGAGACACTAACAATCAGCCCCAGCATTTT. It specifies CSARDTNNQPQHF. The rearrangement links TRBV20-1 to TRBJ1-5, with D unresolved. The CDR3 covers 13 residues. Trimming shortened V by 0 bases and J by 3 bases, and 6 bases separated the two germline ends. The germline gives CDR1 DFQATT, CDR2 SNEGSKA (reference sequence).

This clonotype occurred many times. V gene TRBV12-3 or TRBV12-4 combines with J gene TRBJ2-1; the match to TRBD2 covers 9 bases. V lost 3 bases, J lost 2 bases, and 2 bases stayed unmatched. The CDR3 spans 15 residues. Here the CDR3 DNA reads TGTGCCAGCAGTTTGGCTAGCGGGGCCTACAATGAGCAGTTCTTC. Translated: CASSLASGAYNEQFF.

The sample holds many counts of this clonotype. J is TRBJ2-5 and V is TRBV7-9; 10 bases map to TRBD2. This CDR3 is built from 15 residues. Germline V lookup: CDR1 SEHNR, CDR2 FQNEAQ (reference sequence). With V trimmed by 3 bases and J by 3 bases, 4 bases remained unmatched. CDR3 region: CASSFSSGGEETQYF. CDR3 bases: TGTGCCAGCAGCTTTTCTAGCGGGGGAGAAGAGACCCAGTACTTC. Drawing the rest from reference TRBV7-9 and TRBJ2-5, the complete variable domain is DTGVSQNPRHKITKRGQNVTFRCDPISEHNRLYWYRQTLGQGPEFLTYFQNEAQLEKSRLLSDRFSAERPKGSFSTLEIQRTEQGDSAMYLCASSFSSGGEETQYFGPGTRLLVL.

This clonotype was seen repeatedly, ten times or more. The genes are TRBV6-5 and TRBJ2-7; D might be TRBD1 (5 bases). CDR1 and CDR2 from the germline V gene are MNHEY and SVGAGI. The CDR3 is made up of 15 amino acids. V lost 6 bases, J lost 4 bases, and 19 bases lay in between. CDR3: CASSHDEGVLYEQYF. CDR3 sequence (DNA): TGTGCCAGCAGCCACGACGAAGGGGTGCTATACGAGCAGTACTTC.

This clonotype was seen many times. The CDR3 coding sequence is TGCAGCGTTGGGCGACAGGGGGCGTTTGCGGATACGCAGTATTTT. As protein: CSVGRQGAFADTQYF. V usage is TRBV29-1 and J usage is TRBJ2-3; 10 bases map to TRBD1. Trimming took 4 bases from V and 6 from J; bases not matched to a gene: 10. This CDR3 has 15 amino acids. In germline, CDR1 is SQVTM, CDR2 ANQGSEA.

This clonotype was detected ten times or more. The V gene is TRBV20-1, the J gene TRBJ1-5, with D maybe TRBD1 (6 bases). CDR1 DFQATT and CDR2 SNEGSKA come from the germline V gene (reference sequence). V was pared by 6 bases and J by 2 bases, with 8 bases between. The CDR3 consists of 12 residues. CDR3 in amino acids: CSAGQRNQPQHF. The CDR3 DNA reads TGCAGTGCAGGACAGCGCAATCAGCCCCAGCATTTT.

This clonotype was counted at least ten times. This chain links TRBV20-1 with TRBJ2-3; D could derive from TRBD1 or TRBD2 (5 bases each). The V gene lost 6 bases and the J gene lost 4 bases, with 17 bases spanning the gap. Per the germline V gene, CDR1 is DFQATT and CDR2 is SNEGSKA (reference sequence). The CDR3 sequence is 14 residues long. The CDR3 bases are TGCAGTGCCCCAAAGACAGCGGAGGCAGATACGCAGTATTTT. It specifies CSAPKTAEADTQYF.

This clonotype has ten or more counts. V usage is TRBV27 and J usage is TRBJ1-5; a weak D match, TRBD1 (6 bases). This CDR3 is built from 17 residues. Germline-derived CDR1 and CDR2 are MNHEY and SMNVEV (reference sequence). V gave up 6 bases and J gave up 2 bases, with 20 bases separating them. For the CDR3, the DNA is TGTGCCAGCAGACGCGAATACAGGGTTAACGGCAATCAGCCCCAGCATTTT. It codes for CASRREYRVNGNQPQHF.

Many counts were recorded for this clonotype. The chain employs TRBV6-2 or TRBV6-3 and TRBJ2-7, with D hard to call. CDR1 is MNHEY, CDR2 SVGEGT, per germline. V gave up 4 bases and J gave up 2 bases, with 9 bases separating them. The CDR3 is 13 amino acids. CDR3 nucleotide sequence: TGTGCCAGCAGTTTAAACCCGGCCTACGAGCAGTACTTC. This codes for CASSLNPAYEQYF.

This clonotype has a count of ten or more. V gene TRBV3-1 combines with J gene TRBJ2-4, with TRBD2 as a possible D gene (5 bases). With 0 bases removed from V and 6 bases from J, the gap between germline ends came to 6 bases. The CDR3 totals 13 residues. In germline, CDR1 is LGHDT, CDR2 YNNKEL (reference sequence). CDR3 bases: TGTGCCAGCAGCCAAGACGGGATAAACATTCAGTACTTC. Its translation is CASSQDGINIQYF.

Many counts were recorded for this clonotype. The chain carries TRBV6-5 and TRBJ2-3, with no clear D. Per germline, CDR1 MNHEY and CDR2 SVGAGI. CDR3 length equals 16 residues. Between the trimmed V and J ends, which lost 5 bases and 0 bases, there was a span of 15 bases. CDR3 sequence: CASSLHSFTSTDTQYF. The CDR3 coding sequence is TGTGCCAGCAGTCTACATAGTTTCACTAGCACAGATACGCAGTATTTT.

This clonotype was seen ten or more times. V gene TRBV18 combines with J gene TRBJ1-5; no definite D call. The ends were cut back, 3 bases at V and 6 bases at J, with 9 bases in the middle. Germline-derived CDR1 and CDR2 are KGHSH and LQKENI. The CDR3 contains 13 residues. Written as DNA, the CDR3 is TGTGCCAGCTCACCCGAAAGAGGTCAGCCCCAGCATTTT. The encoded protein is CASSPERGQPQHF. Full variable domain (outside the CDR3, taken from reference TRBV18 and TRBJ1-5): NAGVMQNPRHLVRRRGQEARLRCSPMKGHSHVYWYRQLPEEGLKFMVYLQKENIIDESGMPKERFSAEFPKEGPSILRIQQVVRGDSAAYFCASSPERGQPQHFGDGTRLSIL.

In this sample, this clonotype turned up many times. The chain combines TRBV4-3 with TRBJ1-3, with 10 bases matching TRBD1. V dropped 7 bases and J dropped 3; count of bases not matched to a gene: 21. This CDR3 region has 20 residues. From germline, CDR1 is LGHNA and CDR2 YSLEER. For the CDR3, the DNA is TGCGCCAGCATCCTTCACCTACCGCCCCCGGGGACAGGGGTTGGAAACACCATATATTTT. Protein sequence: CASILHLPPPGTGVGNTIYF.

By share, this clonotype counts as medium-sized. The rearrangement links TRBV11-2 to TRBJ2-7, with 11 nucleotides matching TRBD1. CDR3 length equals 17 residues. Germline assignment: CDR1 SGHAT and CDR2 FQNNGV. The V segment lost 5 bases and the J segment 0 bases; nucleotides outside the gene matches: 9. The CDR3 sequence: CASSLGTGGVSSYEQYF. CDR3 DNA sequence: TGTGCCAGCAGCCTCGGGACAGGGGGAGTAAGCTCCTACGAGCAGTACTTC.

Many counts were recorded for this clonotype. This rearrangement joins TRBV4-2 to TRBJ2-7; D gene uncertain. Per the germline V gene, CDR1 is LGHNA and CDR2 is YNFKEQ. The CDR3 has 14 amino acids. V was shortened by 1 base and J by 3 bases, with 10 bases between the two germline ends. The CDR3 DNA reads as TGTGCCAGCAGCCAAGGGAATACTAACTACGAGCAGTACTTC. Residues: CASSQGNTNYEQYF.

This clonotype is termed medium-sized. The rearrangement joins TRBV11-2 to TRBJ2-5; 11 bases align to TRBD1. The V gene's germline CDR1 is SGHAT and CDR2 FQNNGV. The V gene end was trimmed by 6 bases and the J gene end by 4 bases; junction bases not matched to a gene: 4. CDR3 length: 14 amino acids. The CDR3 DNA is TGTGCCAGCAGGAGGGACAGGGGGACAGAGACCCAGTACTTC. It yields the protein CASRRDRGTETQYF.

This clonotype has at least ten counts. J is TRBJ1-5 and V is TRBV20-1; 8 nucleotides agree with TRBD1. V shed 6 bases, J shed 2 bases, and the junction held 6 bases outside the gene matches. CDR1 and CDR2 (germline): DFQATT, SNEGSKA (reference sequence). The CDR3 consists of 14 residues. CDR3 sequence: CSANPTGGNQPQHF. The CDR3, as DNA: TGCAGTGCCAACCCGACAGGGGGCAATCAGCCCCAGCATTTT.

This clonotype was observed many times. The V gene is TRBV3-1, the J gene TRBJ2-7, with 11 bases fitting TRBD2. This CDR3 comprises 14 residues. The V segment lost 4 bases and the J segment 3 bases; nucleotides outside the gene matches: 2. Germline V gives CDR1 LGHDT, CDR2 YNNKEL (reference sequence). The CDR3 protein is CASSLGTSGYEQYF. DNA of the CDR3: TGTGCCAGCAGCCTGGGGACTAGCGGCTACGAGCAGTACTTC.

This sequence joins TRBV7-6 and TRBJ2-7; TRBD2 aligns across 7 bases. V dropped 5 bases and J dropped 4; count of bases not matched to a gene: 11. Germline CDR1 is SGHVS and CDR2 is FNYEAQ. This CDR3 is built from 15 residues. In DNA form, the CDR3 reads TGTGCCAGCAGCCCGGGGGGTTGGGGTACGTACGAGCAGTACTTC. This encodes CASSPGGWGTYEQYF.

Note on this clonotype: The junction and the germline gene differ at one end; a read error may be behind it. The genes are TRBV10-3 and TRBJ2-3; D might be TRBD1 (5 bases). The CDR3 consists of 14 residues. CDR1 ENHRY and CDR2 SYGVKD come from the germline V gene. CDR3: CAISESWGTDTQCF. Written as DNA, the CDR3 is TGTGCCATCAGTGAGTCCTGGGGCACAGATACGCAGTGTTTT.

There are many counts of this clonotype. This chain uses TRBV12-3 or TRBV12-4 with TRBJ1-2; D remains unclear. This CDR3 spans 12 amino acids. V was cut by 3 bases and J by 8 bases, with 10 bases left in between. CDR3 loop: CASSFLGAGYTF. Written as DNA, the CDR3 is TGTGCCAGCAGTTTTCTCGGAGCCGGCTACACCTTC.

This clonotype occurred many times. The chain recombines TRBV3-1 with TRBJ2-7, with 7 bases matching TRBD1. CDR3 length: 14 amino acids. V was clipped by 4 bases and J by 2 bases; unmatched bases: 5. Germline-derived CDR1 and CDR2 are LGHDT and YNNKEL (reference sequence). CDR3 protein: CASSPGQTTYEQYF. The CDR3 coding sequence is TGTGCCAGCAGCCCGGGACAGACAACCTACGAGCAGTACTTC.

This clonotype was picked up many times. The CDR3: CASSPEGGQETQYF. DNA for the CDR3: TGTGCCAGCTCACCAGAAGGGGGCCAAGAGACCCAGTACTTC. The rearrangement joins TRBV18 to TRBJ2-5; possible D gene TRBD1, 6 bases. In germline, CDR1 is KGHSH, CDR2 LQKENI. The V end lost 2 bases, the J end lost 1 base, and 8 bases lay between the germline ends. The CDR3 sequence is 14 residues long.

This clonotype was picked up many times. CDR3 in DNA: TGTGCCAGCAGCTTTCCAGGGTCAGATACGCAGTATTTT. Encoded protein: CASSFPGSDTQYF. The genes are TRBV11-3 and TRBJ2-3; a possible D gene is TRBD1 (5 bases). From germline, CDR1 is SGHNT and CDR2 YENEEA. This CDR3 comprises 13 residues. With 3 bases removed from V and 4 bases from J, the gap between germline ends came to 8 bases.

This clonotype was recorded a few times. J is TRBJ2-5 and V is TRBV11-2, with TRBD2 as a possible D gene (5 bases). This CDR3 contains 18 residues. Germline V gives CDR1 SGHAT, CDR2 FQNNGV. Trimming took 1 base from V and 2 from J, leaving 20 bases between them. In DNA form, the CDR3 reads TGTGCCAGCAGCTTAGGAGCCCCAGCGGCTTCTTTGCAAGAGACCCAGTACTTC. Protein sequence: CASSLGAPAASLQETQYF.

This clonotype has at least ten counts. The chain joins TRBV6-1 to TRBJ2-1; 13 bases match TRBD2. There are 16 residues in the CDR3. From germline, CDR1 is MNHNS and CDR2 SASEGT. V gave up 8 bases and J gave up 8 bases; unmatched junction bases: 12. The CDR3 here is CASAGLAGKGRDEQFF. The CDR3 DNA reads TGTGCCAGCGCGGGACTAGCGGGAAAAGGGCGGGATGAGCAGTTCTTC.